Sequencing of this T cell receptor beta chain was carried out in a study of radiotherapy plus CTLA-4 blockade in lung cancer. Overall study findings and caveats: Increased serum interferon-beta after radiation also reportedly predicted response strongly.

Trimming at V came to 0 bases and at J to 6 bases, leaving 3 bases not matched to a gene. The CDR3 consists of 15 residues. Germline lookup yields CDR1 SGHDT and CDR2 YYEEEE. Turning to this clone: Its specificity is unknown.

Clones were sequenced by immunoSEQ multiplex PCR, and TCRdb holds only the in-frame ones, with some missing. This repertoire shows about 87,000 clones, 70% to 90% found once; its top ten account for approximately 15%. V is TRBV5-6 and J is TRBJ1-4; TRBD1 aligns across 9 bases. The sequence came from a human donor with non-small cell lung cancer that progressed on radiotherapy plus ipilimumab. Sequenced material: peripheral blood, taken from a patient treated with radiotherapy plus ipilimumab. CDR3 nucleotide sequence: TGTGCCAGCAGCTTGGTGGGACAGGGTCATGAAAAACTGTTTTTT. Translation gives CASSLVGQGHEKLFF.